This T cell receptor beta chain was recorded in a study of blood T cell repertoires in COVID-19. In the original analysis: Using reference gene primer amplification, nucleated cell counts were estimated. Produced via immunoSEQ multiplex PCR; TCRdb's table is partial and in-frame only. Clone size and the V and J calls come from that table; the DNA yielded D and trimming. In the table there are about 300,000 clones, 80% to 95% of which are singletons. Germline V CDR1 and CDR2: ENHRY, SYGVKD. The CDR3 has 16 residues. Unmatched junction bases numbered 7, after V lost 3 bases and J lost 4 bases. Input material: peripheral blood. This rearrangement joins TRBV10-3 to TRBJ2-1, with 9 positions matching TRBD1. The receptor was isolated from a woman aged 30 to 39 with COVID-19, enrolled during active disease. The CDR3 sequence: CAISDPSGTGYNEQFF. The CDR3 region has the DNA TGTGCCATCAGTGACCCTTCCGGGACAGGGTACAATGAGCAGTTCTTC.